The sequence of this T cell receptor beta chain was determined in a study of blood T cell repertoires in COVID-19. The CDR3 sequence is 12 residues long. V lost 2 bases, J lost 3 bases, and 6 bases lay in between. Germline lookup yields CDR1 SGHTS and CDR2 YDEGEE. The assay was immunoSEQ multiplex PCR, and TCRdb's table has in-frame clones only and misses some. The top ten clones hold roughly 18% of a sample with about 110,000 clones, around four fifths of them seen once. The receptor was isolated from a woman aged 55-69 years with acute or convalescent COVID-19. The rearrangement links TRBV5-8 to TRBJ2-7; D is possibly TRBD1 (5 bases). The sequenced sample was peripheral blood. This CDR3 reads CASSFDSYEQYF. CDR3 nucleotide sequence: TGTGCCAGCAGCTTTGACAGCTACGAGCAGTACTTC.